What follows is one TCR beta chain and its context. The data originate from a study of blood T cell repertoires in COVID-19. Whole-study context: Collection of acute and convalescent COVID-19 samples took place in the United States, Italy and Spain. The cDNA or gDNA used as material had been derived from T cells, B-cell-depleted T cells, or PBMCs.

Original processing notes: How many nucleated cells were present was estimated from reference gene primer amplification. Sequencing was performed with immunoSEQ multiplex PCR; in TCRdb, only in-frame clones are kept and a portion is missing. For V, J and clone size, that table is used; D and trimming come from the DNA. The profile shows roughly 300,000 clones, 85% of them singletons. In germline, CDR1 is SGHRS, CDR2 YFSETQ. The trim removed 0 bases at V and 5 bases at J, leaving 6 bases unmatched. The CDR3 consists of 15 residues. Source material: peripheral blood. The TCR comes from a human donor in a cohort sampled during active COVID-19. The V gene is TRBV5-1, the J gene TRBJ2-3; 7 bases agree with TRBD1. The CDR3 spells CASSLVGGQGDTQYF. The CDR3 DNA follows: TGCGCCAGCAGCTTGGTAGGGGGCCAGGGAGATACGCAGTATTTT.